This TCR beta chain was documented in a study of T cell repertoires in aging, cancer and after chemotherapy. The wider study: Donors were grouped into six age bands spanning 30 or younger through 70 or older.

This clonotype was observed once. Its cognate antigen is unknown. General study results and limits: These repertoire data do not allow conclusions about immunological memory after chemotherapy.

The template was genomic DNA from peripheral blood, not RNA. Multiplex touch-down PCR with TRB-A/B primers amplified rearranged V-D-J TRB sequences. Using its own MiXCR run on the multiplex PCR reads, TCRdb lists one record per CDR3 protein. This table holds approximately 20,000 distinct CDR3 sequences, 30% to 45% found once. The source material was blood. The TCR originated in a human donor with a solid tumor.

CDR3 coding DNA: TGTGCCAGCACGGGACAGGGTACGAACACTGAAGCTTTCTTT. It yields the protein CASTGQGTNTEAFF. The genes are TRBV10-3 and TRBJ1-1, with 9 bases aligning to TRBD1. The CDR3 consists of 14 residues. With 10 bases clipped from V and 1 base from J, the junction kept 7 bases outside the gene matches. Germline lookup yields CDR1 ENHRY and CDR2 SYGVKD.